Following are 15 T cell receptor beta chains from one sample sequenced in a study of T cell responses to AZD1222 COVID-19 vaccine. The method was immunoSEQ multiplex PCR; TCRdb's version includes in-frame clones alone and lacks a portion of them. The table lists approximately 70,000 clones, 80% to 90% of them singletons. Sample: peripheral blood, taken on day 0 of AZD1222 vaccination. The receptors come from an adult in good health.

This clone was seen a few times. This rearrangement joins TRBV3-1 (or the pseudogene TRBV3-2) to TRBJ1-6; possible D gene TRBD1, 6 bases. Per the germline V gene, CDR1 is LGHDT and CDR2 is YNNKEL (reference sequence). The CDR3 has 15 amino acids. V was trimmed by 3 bases and J by 9 bases, leaving 15 bases between them. The CDR3 DNA reads TGTGCCAGCAGCCAGTTGACAGGCATGGGTTCACCCCTCCACTTT. This sequence encodes CASSQLTGMGSPLHF.

V usage is TRBV11-2 and J usage is TRBJ1-1; D is ambiguous. The CDR3 runs to 14 residues. Trimming left V 6 bases short and J 5 bases short, with 16 bases between. The germline V gene encodes CDR1 SGHAT and CDR2 FQNNGV. DNA for the CDR3: TGTGCCAGCAGGGGGATACGGAGGAGAACTGAAGCTTTCTTT. Its protein is CASRGIRRRTEAFF. Combining the CDR3 with reference TRBV11-2 and TRBJ1-1 gives the whole variable domain EAGVAQSPRYKIIEKRQSVAFWCNPISGHATLYWYQQILGQGPKLLIQFQNNGVVDDSQLPKDRFSAERLKGVDSTLKIQPAKLEDSAVYLCASRGIRRRTEAFFGQGTRLTVV.

The CDR3 sequence is CATSRSRDRGNNGYTF. Here the CDR3 DNA reads TGTGCCACCAGCCGTAGCCGGGACAGGGGAAACAATGGCTACACCTTC. The chain carries TRBV15 and TRBJ1-2; 10 positions match TRBD1. Losses at the gene ends were 5 bases for V and 6 bases for J; bases not matched to a gene: 12. Germline V lookup: CDR1 LNHNV, CDR2 YYDKDF (reference sequence). The CDR3 is 16 amino acids. The full variable domain, completed using reference TRBV15 and TRBJ1-2, is DAMVIQNPRYQVTQFGKPVTLSCSQTLNHNVMYWYQQKSSQAPKLLFHYYDKDFNNEADTPDNFQSRRPNTSFCFLDIRSPGLGDTAMYLCATSRSRDRGNNGYTFGSGTRLTVV.

The J gene is TRBJ1-5, the V gene TRBV7-2, with D unclear. Germline CDR1 reads SGHTA; CDR2 reads FQGNSA. V was trimmed by 4 bases and J by 3 bases, leaving 10 bases between them. This CDR3 region has 14 residues. CDR3: CASSSLFFNQPQHF. CDR3 nucleotide sequence: TGTGCCAGCAGCTCCTTATTCTTCAATCAGCCCCAGCATTTT. Using reference TRBV7-2 and TRBJ1-5 for the parts outside the CDR3, the full variable domain is GAGVSQSPSNKVTEKGKDVELRCDPISGHTALYWYRQSLGQGLEFLIYFQGNSAPDKSGLPSDRFSAERTGGSVSTLTIQRTQQEDSAVYLCASSSLFFNQPQHFGDGTRLSIL.

The rearrangement uses TRBV19 and TRBJ2-7, with TRBD2 as a possible D gene (6 bases). V lost 2 bases, J lost 0 bases, and 8 bases lay in between. Per the germline V gene, CDR1 is LNHDA and CDR2 is SQIVND (reference sequence). CDR3 size: 14 residues. The CDR3 is CASSIRESSYEQYF. The CDR3 DNA sequence: TGTGCCAGTAGTATACGGGAGAGCTCCTACGAGCAGTACTTC.

This clone was counted between two and nine times. This rearrangement joins TRBV4-3 to TRBJ2-7; D gene unclear. Deletions cut 0 bases from V and 2 bases from J, with 14 bases between. Per the germline V gene, CDR1 is LGHNA and CDR2 is YSLEER. The CDR3 runs 16 residues. This CDR3 is CASSQDYLGKAYEQYF. The CDR3 region has the DNA TGCGCCAGCAGCCAAGATTATCTCGGTAAGGCCTACGAGCAGTACTTC.

The rearrangement joins TRBV7-2 to TRBJ2-2; no firm D call. Germline V lookup: CDR1 SGHTA, CDR2 FQGNSA. V lost 5 bases to trimming and J lost 0 bases, with 16 bases between them. The CDR3 is made up of 17 amino acids. Here the CDR3 reads CASSEIPDKANTGELFF. The CDR3 DNA sequence: TGTGCCAGCAGCGAGATACCTGATAAAGCGAACACCGGGGAGCTGTTTTTT.

This sequence joins TRBV7-6 and TRBJ2-7; possible D gene TRBD1, 5 bases. V lost 6 bases, J lost 5 bases, and 14 bases lay in between. The germline gives CDR1 SGHVS, CDR2 FNYEAQ. The CDR3 has 13 residues. The CDR3 reads CASSRGPGDEQYF. The DNA for the CDR3 is TGTGCCAGCAGTAGGGGTCCTGGCGACGAGCAGTACTTC.

The V call is TRBV4-1, the J call TRBJ1-4, with unresolved D. The CDR3 totals 15 residues. Trimming removed 4 bases at V and 2 bases at J, with 11 bases between. Germline CDR1 reads MGHRA; CDR2 reads YSYEKL. DNA for the CDR3: TGCGCCAGCAGCCGAACGACCGACACTAATGAAAAACTGTTTTTT. It translates to CASSRTTDTNEKLFF.

This chain links TRBV28 with TRBJ2-3, with D perhaps TRBD2 (7 bases). With 2 bases removed from V and 4 bases from J, the gap between germline ends came to 13 bases. CDR3 length equals 15 residues. CDR1 MDHEN and CDR2 SYDVKM come from the germline V gene. DNA for the CDR3: TGTGCCAGCAGTTTACCGGGGGGCCAGTCAGATACGCAGTATTTT. It specifies CASSLPGGQSDTQYF.

The J gene is TRBJ1-1, the V gene TRBV5-4, with 10 bases matching TRBD1. The CDR3 is 14 residues long. The germline gives CDR1 SGHNT, CDR2 YYREEE (reference sequence). Trimming took 4 bases from V and 6 from J; bases not matched to a gene: 6. DNA for the CDR3: TGTGCCAGCAGCAAGGGACAGGGGTTCCCTGAAGCTTTCTTT. It is translated as CASSKGQGFPEAFF.

This rearrangement joins TRBV19 to TRBJ1-6; TRBD1 might be the D (5 bases). The ends were cut back, 3 bases at V and 9 bases at J, with 12 bases in the middle. Germline V gives CDR1 LNHDA, CDR2 SQIVND (reference sequence). The CDR3 has 14 amino acids. This chain's CDR3 is CASSIDRLGSPLHF. CDR3 nucleotides: TGTGCCAGTAGTATTGACAGACTAGGTTCACCCCTCCACTTT. Supplemented by reference TRBV19 and TRBJ1-6, the full variable domain reads DGGITQSPKYLFRKEGQNVTLSCEQNLNHDAMYWYRQDPGQGLRLIYYSQIVNDFQKGDIAEGYSVSREKKESFPLTVTSAQKNPTAFYLCASSIDRLGSPLHFGNGTRLTVT.

This sequence joins TRBV15 and TRBJ2-7, with a weak D call TRBD2 (5 bases). The CDR3 loop spans 15 amino acids. The V gene lost 2 bases and the J gene lost 3 bases, with 14 bases spanning the gap. Germline-derived CDR1 and CDR2 are LNHNV and YYDKDF (reference sequence). The CDR3 DNA reads TGTGCCACCAGCAGATCCCGGACGGAGGACTACGAGCAGTACTTC. Amino acids: CATSRSRTEDYEQYF.

The rearrangement links TRBV30 to TRBJ2-7, with TRBD2 matching 7 bases. The CDR3 loop spans 15 amino acids. V lost 2 bases and J lost 2; bases outside the gene matches: 9. The germline gives CDR1 GTSNPN, CDR2 SVGIG (reference sequence). CDR3 bases: TGTGCCTGGAGTACAACCGGGGACTACACCTACGAGCAGTACTTC. Protein sequence: CAWSTTGDYTYEQYF.

This chain joins TRBV4-3 and TRBJ1-1; D perhaps matches TRBD1 (6 bases). Between the trimmed V and J ends, which lost 4 bases and 5 bases, there was a span of 17 bases. This CDR3 spans 15 amino acids. Germline V CDR1 and CDR2: LGHNA, YSLEER. CDR3 DNA sequence: TGCGCCAGCAGCCTCTCAAGGGGGTCGGGAACTGAAGCTTTCTTT. Translating it yields CASSLSRGSGTEAFF.